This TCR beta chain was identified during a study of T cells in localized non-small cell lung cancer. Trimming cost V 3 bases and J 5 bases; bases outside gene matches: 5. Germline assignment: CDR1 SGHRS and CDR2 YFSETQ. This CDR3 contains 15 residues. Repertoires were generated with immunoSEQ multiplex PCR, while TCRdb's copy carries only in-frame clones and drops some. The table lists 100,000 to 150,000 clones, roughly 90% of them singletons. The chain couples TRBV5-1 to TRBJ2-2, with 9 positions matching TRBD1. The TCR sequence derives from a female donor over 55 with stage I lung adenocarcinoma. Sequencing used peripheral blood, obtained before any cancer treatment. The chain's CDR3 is CASSSTGGRTGELFF. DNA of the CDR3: TGCGCCAGCAGCTCGACAGGGGGAAGGACCGGGGAGCTGTTTTTT.